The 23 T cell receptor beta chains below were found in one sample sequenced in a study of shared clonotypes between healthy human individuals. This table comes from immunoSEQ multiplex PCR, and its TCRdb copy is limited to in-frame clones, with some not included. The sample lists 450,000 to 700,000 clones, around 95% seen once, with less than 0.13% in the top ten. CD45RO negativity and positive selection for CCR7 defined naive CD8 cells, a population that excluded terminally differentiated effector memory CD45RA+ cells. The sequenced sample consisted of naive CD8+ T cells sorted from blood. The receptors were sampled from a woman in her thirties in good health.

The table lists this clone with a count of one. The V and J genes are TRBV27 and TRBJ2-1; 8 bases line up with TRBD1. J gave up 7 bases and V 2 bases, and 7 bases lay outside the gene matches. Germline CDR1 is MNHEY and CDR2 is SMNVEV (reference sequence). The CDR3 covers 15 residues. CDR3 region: CASSLQGALWNEQFF. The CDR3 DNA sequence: TGTGCCAGCAGTTTACAGGGGGCTCTATGGAATGAGCAGTTCTTC.

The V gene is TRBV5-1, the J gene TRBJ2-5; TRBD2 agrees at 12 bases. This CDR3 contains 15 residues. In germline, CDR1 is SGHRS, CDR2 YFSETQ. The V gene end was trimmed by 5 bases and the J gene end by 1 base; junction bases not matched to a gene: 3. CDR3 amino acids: CASRPSGRAQETQYF. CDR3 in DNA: TGCGCCAGCAGACCTAGCGGGAGGGCCCAAGAGACCCAGTACTTC.

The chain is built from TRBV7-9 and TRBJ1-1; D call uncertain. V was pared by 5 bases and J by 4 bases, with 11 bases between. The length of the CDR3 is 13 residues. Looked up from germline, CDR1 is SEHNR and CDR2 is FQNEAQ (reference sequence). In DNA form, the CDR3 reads TGTGCCAGCAGCCCAGACCACGCCACTGAAGCTTTCTTT. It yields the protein CASSPDHATEAFF.

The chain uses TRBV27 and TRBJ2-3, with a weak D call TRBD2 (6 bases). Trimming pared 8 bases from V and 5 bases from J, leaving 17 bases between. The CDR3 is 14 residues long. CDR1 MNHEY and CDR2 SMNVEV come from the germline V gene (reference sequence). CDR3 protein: CASGQWAGIDTQYF. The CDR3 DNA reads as TGTGCCAGCGGTCAGTGGGCGGGAATAGATACGCAGTATTTT.

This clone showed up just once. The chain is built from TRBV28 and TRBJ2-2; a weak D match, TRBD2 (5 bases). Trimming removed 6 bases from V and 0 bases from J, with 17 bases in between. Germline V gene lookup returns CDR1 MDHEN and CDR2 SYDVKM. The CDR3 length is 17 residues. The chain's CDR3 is CASSRTWTDSNTGELFF. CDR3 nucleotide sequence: TGTGCCAGCAGCCGGACCTGGACGGACTCGAACACCGGGGAGCTGTTTTTT. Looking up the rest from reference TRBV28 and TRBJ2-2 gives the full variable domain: DVKVTQSSRYLVKRTGEKVFLECVQDMDHENMFWYRQDPGLGLRLIYFSYDVKMKEKGDIPEGYSVSREKKERFSLILESASTNQTSMYLCASSRTWTDSNTGELFFGEGSRLTVL.

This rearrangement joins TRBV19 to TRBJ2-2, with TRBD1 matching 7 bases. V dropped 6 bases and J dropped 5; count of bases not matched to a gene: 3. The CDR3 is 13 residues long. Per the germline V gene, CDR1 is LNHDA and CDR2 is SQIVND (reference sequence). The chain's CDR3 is CASSQQGTGELFF. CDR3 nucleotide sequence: TGTGCCAGTAGCCAACAGGGGACCGGGGAGCTGTTTTTT.

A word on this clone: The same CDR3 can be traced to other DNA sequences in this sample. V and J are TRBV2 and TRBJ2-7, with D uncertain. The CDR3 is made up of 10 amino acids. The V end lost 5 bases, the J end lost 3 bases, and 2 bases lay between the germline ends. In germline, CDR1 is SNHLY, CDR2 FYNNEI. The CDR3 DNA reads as TGTGCCAGCAGTAGCTACGAGCAGTACTTC. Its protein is CASSSYEQYF.

The CDR3 nucleotides are TGTGCCGTACACCGGGACTACTCCTACGAGCAGTACTTC. Translated: CAVHRDYSYEQYF. The chain uses TRBV2 and TRBJ2-7; TRBD2 matches 7 bases. Germline assignment: CDR1 SNHLY and CDR2 FYNNEI. The CDR3 spans 13 residues. V lost 11 bases to trimming and J lost 0 bases; unmatched junction nucleotides: 7.

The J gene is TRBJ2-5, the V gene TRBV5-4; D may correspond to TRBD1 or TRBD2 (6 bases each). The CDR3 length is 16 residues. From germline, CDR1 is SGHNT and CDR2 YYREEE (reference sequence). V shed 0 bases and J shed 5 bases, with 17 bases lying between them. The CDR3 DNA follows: TGTGCCAGCAGCTTGGCATCGGGGGCCGAGGGGGAGACCCAGTACTTC. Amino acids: CASSLASGAEGETQYF.

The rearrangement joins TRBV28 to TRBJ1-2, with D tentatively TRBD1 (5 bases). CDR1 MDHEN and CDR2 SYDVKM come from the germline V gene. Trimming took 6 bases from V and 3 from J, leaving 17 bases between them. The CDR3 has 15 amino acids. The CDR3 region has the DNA TGTGCCAGCAGCCAAGTTCAGGGACCCGACTATGGCTACACCTTC. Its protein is CASSQVQGPDYGYTF.

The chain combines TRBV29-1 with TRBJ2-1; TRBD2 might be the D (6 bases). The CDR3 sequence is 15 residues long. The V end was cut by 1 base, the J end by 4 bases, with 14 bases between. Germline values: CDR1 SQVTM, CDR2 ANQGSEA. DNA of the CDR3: TGCAGCGTTGAAGGGGGACGGACTAAGTACAATGAGCAGTTCTTC. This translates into CSVEGGRTKYNEQFF.

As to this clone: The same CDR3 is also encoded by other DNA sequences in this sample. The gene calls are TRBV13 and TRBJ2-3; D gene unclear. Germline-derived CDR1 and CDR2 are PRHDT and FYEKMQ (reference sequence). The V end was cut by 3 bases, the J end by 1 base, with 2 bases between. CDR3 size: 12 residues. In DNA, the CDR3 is TGTGCCAGCAGCTTCGGCACAGATACGCAGTATTTT. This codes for CASSFGTDTQYF.

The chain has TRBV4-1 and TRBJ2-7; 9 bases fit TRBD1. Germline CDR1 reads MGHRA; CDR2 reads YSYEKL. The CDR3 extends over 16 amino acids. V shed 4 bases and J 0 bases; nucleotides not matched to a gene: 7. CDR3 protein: CASSPEVGQGSYEQYF. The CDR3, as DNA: TGCGCCAGCAGCCCAGAGGTGGGACAGGGCTCCTACGAGCAGTACTTC.

CDR3 sequence (DNA): TGTGCCAGCAGGGAGACAGGAACAGATACGCAGTATTTT. It codes for CASRETGTDTQYF. The chain has TRBV2 and TRBJ2-3; tentative D call: TRBD1 (6 bases). The CDR3 is 13 amino acids. V was shortened by 6 bases and J by 3 bases, with 10 bases between the two germline ends. CDR1 is SNHLY and CDR2 is FYNNEI in the germline V gene.

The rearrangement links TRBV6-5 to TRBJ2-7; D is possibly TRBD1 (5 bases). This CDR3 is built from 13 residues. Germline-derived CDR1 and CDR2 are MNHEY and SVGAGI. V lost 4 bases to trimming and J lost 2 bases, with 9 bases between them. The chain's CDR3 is CASSSGWTYEQYF. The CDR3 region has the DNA TGTGCCAGCAGTTCAGGGTGGACCTACGAGCAGTACTTC.

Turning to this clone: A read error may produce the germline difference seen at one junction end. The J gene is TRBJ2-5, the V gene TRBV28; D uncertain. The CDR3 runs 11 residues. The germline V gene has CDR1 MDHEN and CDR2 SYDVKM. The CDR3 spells CASSLMETLYF. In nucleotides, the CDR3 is TGTGCCAGCAGTTTAATGGAGACCCTGTACTTC.

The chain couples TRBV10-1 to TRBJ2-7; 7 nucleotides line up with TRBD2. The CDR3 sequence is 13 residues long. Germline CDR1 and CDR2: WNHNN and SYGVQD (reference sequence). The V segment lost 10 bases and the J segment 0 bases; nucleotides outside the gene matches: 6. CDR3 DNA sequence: TGCGCCAAGCTAGCGGAAAGCTCCTACGAGCAGTACTTC. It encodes CAKLAESSYEQYF.

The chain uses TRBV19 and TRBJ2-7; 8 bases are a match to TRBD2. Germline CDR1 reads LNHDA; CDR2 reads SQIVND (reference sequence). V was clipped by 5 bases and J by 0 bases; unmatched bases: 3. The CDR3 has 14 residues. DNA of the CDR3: TGTGCCAGTAGTCCAGCGGGAGCCTCCTACGAGCAGTACTTC. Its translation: CASSPAGASYEQYF.

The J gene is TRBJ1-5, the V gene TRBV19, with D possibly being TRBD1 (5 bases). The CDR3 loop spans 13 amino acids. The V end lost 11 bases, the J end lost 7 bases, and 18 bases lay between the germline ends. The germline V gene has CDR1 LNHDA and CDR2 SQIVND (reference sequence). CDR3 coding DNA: TGTGCCGGGGGTCTAAGGGGTAGACAGCCCCAGCATTTT. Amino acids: CAGGLRGRQPQHF.

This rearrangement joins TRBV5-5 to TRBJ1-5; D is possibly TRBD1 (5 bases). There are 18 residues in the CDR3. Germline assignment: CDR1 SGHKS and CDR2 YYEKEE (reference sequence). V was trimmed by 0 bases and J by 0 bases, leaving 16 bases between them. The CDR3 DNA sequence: TGTGCCAGCAGCTTGGGACAGTGGGGCCCTTATAGCAATCAGCCCCAGCATTTT. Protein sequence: CASSLGQWGPYSNQPQHF.

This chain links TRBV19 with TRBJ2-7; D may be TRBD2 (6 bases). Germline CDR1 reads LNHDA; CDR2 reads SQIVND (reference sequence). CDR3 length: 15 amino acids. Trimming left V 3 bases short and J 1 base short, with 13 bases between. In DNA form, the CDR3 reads TGTGCCAGTAGTATGTCTGCGGGGCAGTCCTACGAGCAGTACTTC. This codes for CASSMSAGQSYEQYF.

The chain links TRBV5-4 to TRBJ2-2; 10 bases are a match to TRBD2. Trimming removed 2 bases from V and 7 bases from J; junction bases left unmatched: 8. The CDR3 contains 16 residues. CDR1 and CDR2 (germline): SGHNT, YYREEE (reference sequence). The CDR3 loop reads CASSFSLAGVDGELFF. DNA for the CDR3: TGTGCCAGCAGCTTTTCCCTAGCGGGAGTGGACGGGGAGCTGTTTTTT.

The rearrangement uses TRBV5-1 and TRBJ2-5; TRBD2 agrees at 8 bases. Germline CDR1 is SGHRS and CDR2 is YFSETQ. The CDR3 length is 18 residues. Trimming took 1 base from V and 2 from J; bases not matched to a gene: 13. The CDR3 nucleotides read TGCGCCAGCAGCTTGTTCCCCCGCGGACTAGCCCATCAAGAGACCCAGTACTTC. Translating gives CASSLFPRGLAHQETQYF.